The source of this TCR beta chain is a study of blood T cell repertoires in COVID-19. CDR1 is SGHNT and CDR2 is YYREEE in the germline V gene (reference sequence). V lost 0 bases to trimming and J lost 3 bases; unmatched junction nucleotides: 12. The CDR3 loop spans 18 amino acids. Some clones are missing from TCRdb's copy, which holds only in-frame ones; the method was immunoSEQ multiplex PCR. Of tens of thousands of clones detected, approximately 90% appear once; the ten largest clones hold around 6%. The sequenced sample was peripheral blood. This chain uses TRBV5-4 with TRBJ2-5, with 9 bases aligning to TRBD1. The sequence derives from a woman older than 75 with active COVID-19. Here the CDR3 reads CASSLEGTGLPGEETQYF. CDR3 nucleotide sequence: TGTGCCAGCAGCTTGGAGGGGACAGGGCTCCCCGGGGAAGAGACCCAGTACTTC.